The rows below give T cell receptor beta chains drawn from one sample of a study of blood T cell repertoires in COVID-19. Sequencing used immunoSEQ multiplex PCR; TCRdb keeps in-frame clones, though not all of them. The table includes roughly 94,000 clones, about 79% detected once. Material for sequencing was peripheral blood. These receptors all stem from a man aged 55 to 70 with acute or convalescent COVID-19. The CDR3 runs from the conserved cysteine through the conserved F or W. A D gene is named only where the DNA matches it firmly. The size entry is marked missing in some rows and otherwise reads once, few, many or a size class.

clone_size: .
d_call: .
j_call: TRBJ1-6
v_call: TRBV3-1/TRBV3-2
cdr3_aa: CASSYERAGGSPLHF
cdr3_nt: TGTGCCAGCAGCTACGAAAGGGCGGGTGGCTCACCCCTCCACTTT

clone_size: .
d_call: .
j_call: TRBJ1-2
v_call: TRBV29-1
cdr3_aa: CSVDGTNPWDYGYTF
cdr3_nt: TGCAGCGTTGATGGGACAAACCCGTGGGACTATGGCTACACCTTC

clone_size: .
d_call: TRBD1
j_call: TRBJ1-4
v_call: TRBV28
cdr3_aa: CASSLQGSAEKLFF
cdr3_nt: TGTGCCAGCAGTCTACAGGGGAGTGCTGAAAAACTGTTTTTT

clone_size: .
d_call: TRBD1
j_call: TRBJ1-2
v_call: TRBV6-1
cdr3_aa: CASSALDRANYGYTF
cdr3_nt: TGTGCCAGCAGCGCCTTGGACAGGGCTAACTATGGCTACACCTTC

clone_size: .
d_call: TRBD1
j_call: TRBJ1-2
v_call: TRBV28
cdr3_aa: CASQDRPYGYTF
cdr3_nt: TGTGCCAGCCAGGACAGGCCATATGGCTACACCTTC

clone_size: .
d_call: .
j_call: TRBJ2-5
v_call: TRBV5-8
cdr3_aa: CASSLLIRGAGETQYF
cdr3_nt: TGTGCCAGCAGCTTGTTGATCCGGGGGGCAGGAGAGACCCAGTACTTC

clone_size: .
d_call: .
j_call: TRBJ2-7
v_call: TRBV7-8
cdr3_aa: CASQEGKSSYEQYF
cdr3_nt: TGTGCCAGCCAGGAGGGAAAGAGCTCCTACGAGCAGTACTTC

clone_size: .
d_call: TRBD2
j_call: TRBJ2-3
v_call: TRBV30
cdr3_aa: CAWSWGGGTDTQYF
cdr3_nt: TGTGCCTGGTCCTGGGGGGGAGGCACAGATACGCAGTATTTT

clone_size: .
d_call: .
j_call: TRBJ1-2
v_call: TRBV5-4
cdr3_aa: CASSLQGGVGLGYTF
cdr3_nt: TGTGCCAGCAGCTTGCAGGGTGGGGTAGGTTTAGGCTACACCTTC

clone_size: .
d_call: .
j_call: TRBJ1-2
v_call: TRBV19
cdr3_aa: CASTRRDNYGYTF
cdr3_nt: TGTGCCAGTACTAGGAGGGATAACTATGGCTACACCTTC

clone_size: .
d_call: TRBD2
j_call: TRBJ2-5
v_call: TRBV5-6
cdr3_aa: CASSLERGETQYF
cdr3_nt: TGTGCCAGCAGCTTGGAGCGGGGGGAGACCCAGTACTTC

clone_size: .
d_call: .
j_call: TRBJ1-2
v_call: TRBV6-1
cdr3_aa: CASSDGGPGYTF
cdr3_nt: TGTGCCAGCAGTGACGGGGGGCCCGGCTACACCTTC

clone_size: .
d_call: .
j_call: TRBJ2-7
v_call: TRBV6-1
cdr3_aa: CASSEQANSYEQYF
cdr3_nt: TGTGCCAGCAGTGAACAGGCGAATTCCTACGAGCAGTACTTC

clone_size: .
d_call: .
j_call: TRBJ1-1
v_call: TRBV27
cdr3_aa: CASAPLRGSTEAFF
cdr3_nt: TGTGCCAGCGCCCCTTTGCGGGGTTCCACTGAAGCTTTCTTT

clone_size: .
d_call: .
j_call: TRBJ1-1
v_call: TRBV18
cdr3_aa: CASSPGRDGLQAFF
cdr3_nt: TGTGCCAGCTCACCAGGCCGGGACGGACTACAAGCTTTCTTT

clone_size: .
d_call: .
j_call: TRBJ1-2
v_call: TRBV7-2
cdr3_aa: CASSLEGSLLNGYTF
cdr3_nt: TGTGCCAGCAGCTTAGAGGGGTCCCTCCTAAATGGCTACACCTTC

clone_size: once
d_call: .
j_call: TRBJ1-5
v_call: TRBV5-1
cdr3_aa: CASSLAEGGQPQHF
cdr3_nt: TGCGCCAGCAGCTTGGCCGAGGGTGGACAGCCCCAGCATTTT

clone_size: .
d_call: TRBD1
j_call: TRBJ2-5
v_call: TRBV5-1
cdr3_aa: CASSRQGQWGQETQYF
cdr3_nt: TGCGCCAGCAGTCGACAGGGTCAGTGGGGCCAAGAGACCCAGTACTTC

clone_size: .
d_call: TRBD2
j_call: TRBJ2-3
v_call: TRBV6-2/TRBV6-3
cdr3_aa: CASSYGGTTPTNTQYF
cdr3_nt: TGTGCCAGCAGTTATGGGGGGACTACTCCCACCAATACGCAGTATTTT

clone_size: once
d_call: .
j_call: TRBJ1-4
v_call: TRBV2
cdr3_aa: CASSVRGRREKLFF
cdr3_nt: TGTGCCAGCAGTGTAAGGGGCCGTCGAGAAAAACTGTTTTTT

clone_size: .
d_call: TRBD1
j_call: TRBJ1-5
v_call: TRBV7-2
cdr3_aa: CASSLSYGQGYQPQHF
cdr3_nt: TGTGCCAGCAGCTTATCATATGGACAGGGCTATCAGCCCCAGCATTTT

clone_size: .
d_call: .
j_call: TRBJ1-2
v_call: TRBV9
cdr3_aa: CASSVDLRAVDYTF
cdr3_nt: TGTGCCAGCAGCGTAGATCTCAGGGCGGTAGACTACACCTTC

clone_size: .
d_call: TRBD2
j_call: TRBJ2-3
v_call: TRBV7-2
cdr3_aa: CASRERGKTDTQYF
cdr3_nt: TGTGCCAGCAGGGAGCGGGGGAAGACAGATACGCAGTATTTT

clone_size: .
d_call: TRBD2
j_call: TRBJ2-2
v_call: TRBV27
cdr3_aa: CASSLRTSGGVNTGELFF
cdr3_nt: TGTGCCAGCAGTTTAAGGACTAGCGGGGGGGTTAACACCGGGGAGCTGTTTTTT

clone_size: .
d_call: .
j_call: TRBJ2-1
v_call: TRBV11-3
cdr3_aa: CASSNGGNEQFF
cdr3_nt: TGTGCCAGCAGCAACGGGGGAAATGAGCAGTTCTTC

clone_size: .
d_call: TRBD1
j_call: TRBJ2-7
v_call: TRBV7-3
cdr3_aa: CASSVDRGREQYF
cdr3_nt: TGTGCCAGCAGCGTGGACAGGGGCCGGGAGCAGTACTTC

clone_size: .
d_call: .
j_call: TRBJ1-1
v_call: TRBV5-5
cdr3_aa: CASSLVVGKPNTEAFF
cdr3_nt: TGTGCCAGCAGCTTGGTTGTCGGGAAACCGAACACTGAAGCTTTCTTT

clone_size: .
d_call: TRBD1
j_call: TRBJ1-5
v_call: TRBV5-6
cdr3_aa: CASSLAGTGGAQPQHF
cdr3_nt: TGTGCCAGCAGCTTGGCTGGGACAGGGGGCGCTCAGCCCCAGCATTTT

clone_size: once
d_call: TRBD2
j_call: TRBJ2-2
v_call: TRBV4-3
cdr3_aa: CASSQSFSGGYTGELFF
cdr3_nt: TGCGCCAGCAGCCAATCGTTTAGCGGGGGTTACACCGGGGAGCTGTTTTTT

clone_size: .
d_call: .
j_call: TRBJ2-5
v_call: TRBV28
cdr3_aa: CASSFRARETQYF
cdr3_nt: TGTGCCAGCAGTTTCAGGGCCCGCGAGACCCAGTACTTC

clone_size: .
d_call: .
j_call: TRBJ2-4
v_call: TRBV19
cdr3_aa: CASSEQGRIAKNIQYF
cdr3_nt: TGTGCCAGTAGTGAACAGGGCAGGATAGCCAAAAACATTCAGTACTTC

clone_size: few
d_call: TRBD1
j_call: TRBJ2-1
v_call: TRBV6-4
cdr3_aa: CASRRGPDNEQFF
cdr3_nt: TGTGCCAGCCGCAGGGGGCCCGACAATGAGCAGTTCTTC